This TCR beta chain was captured in a study of blood T cells in healthy people across ages. From germline, CDR1 is MNHEY and CDR2 SMNVEV (reference sequence). Trimming cost V 3 bases and J 9 bases, with 12 bases left between them. This CDR3 contains 14 residues. The use of a sample-barcoded 5' primer and a J-beta primer mix characterized a second PCR of roughly 6 to 11 cycles. TCRdb recomputed calls from the 5' RACE reads with MiXCR, one row per CDR3 protein. The sample consists of 850,000 to 1,100,000 distinct CDR3 sequences, more than 30% of them appearing once. This receptor was obtained from a man in his late teens or twenties in good health. The chain recombines TRBV27 with TRBJ1-6; D remains unclear. Sequenced material: blood. The CDR3 reads CASSLSGLGSPLHF. The CDR3 nucleotides read TGTGCCAGCAGTTTGTCGGGATTGGGTTCACCCCTCCACTTT.